Listed below are T cell receptor beta chains from one sample, sequenced in a study of identifying expanded T cells in peripheral blood. Using immunoSEQ multiplex PCR, the repertoire was profiled, and TCRdb retains in-frame clones only, with some absent. The data contain 75,000 to 95,000 clones, about 89% of them singletons. Sequencing used blood. The receptor set was obtained from a person between 18 and 69 years old in good health. Both conserved end residues are part of each CDR3. The D gene is left open where the match is weak. Clone size is stated in some rows and not others, as once, few, many or a class when expanded.

D | J | V | size | DNA | CDR3
. | TRBJ2-2 | TRBV19 | . | TGTGCCAGTAGTATTGGGATGGGGGCCACCGGGGAGCTGTTTTTT | CASSIGMGATGELFF
. | TRBJ2-2 | TRBV18 | . | TGTGCCAGCTCACCAGAGGTCCAGCGTATCGGGGAGCTGTTTTTT | CASSPEVQRIGELFF
TRBD1 | TRBJ2-7 | TRBV5-4 | . | TGTGCCAGCAGCTGGGGGACAGGCTCCTACGAGCAGTACTTC | CASSWGTGSYEQYF
TRBD1 | TRBJ2-7 | TRBV6-1 | . | TGTGCCAGCAGTGCCCGGGACAGGGAAGTCAGCGAGCAGTACTTC | CASSARDREVSEQYF
. | TRBJ1-5 | TRBV7-6 | . | TGTGCCAGCAGCTTAGGAACCTCAGGTATTGGCAATCAGCCCCAGCATTTT | CASSLGTSGIGNQPQHF
TRBD2 | TRBJ2-1 | TRBV14 | few | TGTGCCAGCAGTCATACTAAGCGGGGGGCCAGGAATGAGCAGTTCTTC | CASSHTKRGARNEQFF
TRBD2 | TRBJ2-2 | TRBV5-4 | . | TGTGCCAGCAGCCCCGTAGCGGGAGTGACCGGGGAGCTGTTTTTT | CASSPVAGVTGELFF
TRBD1 | TRBJ1-1 | TRBV18 | once | TGTGCCAGCTCAAACCGAGGACAGGGGGGAACTGAAGCTTTCTTT | CASSNRGQGGTEAFF
. | TRBJ2-7 | TRBV25-1 | . | TGTGCCAGTGGGAGGGGGACCTCGCTCGAGCAGTACTTC | CASGRGTSLEQYF
. | TRBJ2-5 | TRBV29-1 | . | TGCAGCGTTGAAAGCAGGGAATCACAAGAGACCCAGTACTTC | CSVESRESQETQYF
TRBD2 | TRBJ2-7 | TRBV28 | . | TGTGCCAGCAGTACGCGGACTAGCGGCACCTACGAGCAGTACTTC | CASSTRTSGTYEQYF
. | TRBJ2-7 | TRBV6-6 | . | TGTGCCAGCAGGTCGGGAGATAAACTACACGAGCAGTACTTC | CASRSGDKLHEQYF
. | TRBJ2-2 | TRBV7-8 | . | TGTGCCAGCAGCTTACTTGGGACGCTTAACACCGGGGAGCTGTTTTTT | CASSLLGTLNTGELFF
TRBD2 | TRBJ2-7 | TRBV4-2 | . | TGTGCCAGCAGCCTAGCCCTCCGGGAGGGCGACGACGAGCAGTACTTC | CASSLALREGDDEQYF
. | TRBJ2-5 | TRBV7-2 | . | TGTGCCAGCAGCTATAACCGCGGAGAAGAGACCCAGTACTTC | CASSYNRGEETQYF
TRBD1 | TRBJ1-1 | TRBV2 | . | TGTGCCAGCAGCCTACTGGGACAGGGGAAAGGAGGGAACACTGAAGCTTTCTTT | CASSLLGQGKGGNTEAFF
. | TRBJ1-1 | TRBV7-2 | . | TGTGCCAGCAGCTCGGGCCGATTTGCTGAAGCTTTCTTT | CASSSGRFAEAFF
TRBD2 | TRBJ2-5 | TRBV7-3 | . | TGTGCCAGCAGCAGAACCGGGACTAGGCGAGAGACCCAGTACTTC | CASSRTGTRRETQYF
. | TRBJ2-5 | TRBV27 | . | TGTGCCAGCAGTATAGGGGTTGGAGGGACCCAGTACTTC | CASSIGVGGTQYF
. | TRBJ1-6 | TRBV14 | . | TGTGCCAGCAGTCCCCTGAGGGACTATAATTCACCCCTCCACTTT | CASSPLRDYNSPLHF
. | TRBJ2-7 | TRBV6-6 | . | TGTGCCAGCAGTTACTCGAAGGGACACGAGCAGTACTTC | CASSYSKGHEQYF
TRBD2 | TRBJ2-3 | TRBV9 | . | TGTGCCAGCAGCGTAGATTATAGCGGGACCACAGATACGCAGTATTTT | CASSVDYSGTTDTQYF
TRBD1 | TRBJ1-4 | TRBV11-2 | . | TGTGCCAGCAGCTTACCCCAGGGGGTCCAATTTTTT | CASSLPQGVQFF
TRBD2 | TRBJ2-7 | TRBV19 | few | TGTGCCAGTAGTGAGAGCGGGAGAGGGGTCTACGAGCAGTACTTC | CASSESGRGVYEQYF
. | TRBJ1-1 | TRBV10-3 | . | TGTGCCATCAGTGACAACAGGAGAGAAGCTTTCTTT | CAISDNRREAFF
TRBD1 | TRBJ1-2 | TRBV6-1 | . | TGTGCCAGCAGTGAAGGGGTCCATCCGGGACAGGGGGCCAACTATGGCTACACCTTC | CASSEGVHPGQGANYGYTF
. | TRBJ2-5 | TRBV18 | once | TGTGCCAGCTCACCAAACAGGGCACAAGAGACCCAGTACTTC | CASSPNRAQETQYF
TRBD1 | TRBJ1-2 | TRBV18 | . | TGTGCCAGCTCACCACCGGGGGACAGCAAACACTATGGCTACACCTTC | CASSPPGDSKHYGYTF
. | TRBJ1-2 | TRBV21-1 | . | TGTGCCAGCAGCAGCAACGCAACCCTATCAGGTGGTACCGCCCCGGACTATGGCTACACCTTC | CASSSNATLSGGTAPDYGYTF
. | TRBJ2-6 | TRBV7-3 | . | TGCGCCAGCAGCTTATCCCCTGGGGCCAACGTCCTGACTTTC | CASSLSPGANVLTF
TRBD1 | TRBJ2-1 | TRBV5-4 | . | TGTGCCAGCAGCTTGGCCTGGACAGGGCATGGTGAGCAGTTCTTC | CASSLAWTGHGEQFF
. | TRBJ1-3 | TRBV28 | . | TGTGCCAGCCTAAAGGGGAGAAGAGGGGTTGTATCTGGAAACACCATATATTTT | CASLKGRRGVVSGNTIYF
. | TRBJ2-7 | TRBV21-1 | once | TGTGCCAGCAGCAAATTGGGCGGGACAGGGTCCCCTGAAGAGATCCGCGAGCAGTACTTC | CASSKLGGTGSPEEIREQYF
. | TRBJ2-1 | TRBV6-1 | large | TGTGCCAGCAGTGAATGGTCCGATGAGCAGTTCTTC | CASSEWSDEQFF
. | TRBJ1-2 | TRBV2 | . | TGTGCCAGCAGTCCTACGAACTATGGCTACACCTTC | CASSPTNYGYTF
TRBD1 | TRBJ1-2 | TRBV19 | . | TGTGCCAGTAGTATGGGGGGACAGGGAGTGAATGGCTACACCTTC | CASSMGGQGVNGYTF
TRBD2 | TRBJ2-3 | TRBV11-2 | . | TGTGCCAGCAGCCCTCCGGGCGGGGGGTTCACAGATACGCAGTATTTT | CASSPPGGGFTDTQYF
TRBD2 | TRBJ2-5 | TRBV4-3 | . | TGCGCCAGCAGCCAGGGCGGGGGGGACGGGGAGACCCAGTACTTC | CASSQGGGDGETQYF
. | TRBJ2-7 | TRBV6-5 | . | TGTGCCAGCAGCCGGGGGCCAGGCCGAGATCCATACTTC | CASSRGPGRDPYF
. | TRBJ1-6 | TRBV9 | . | TGTGCCAGCAGCGTAGACGGTCAAATCTCACCCCTCCACTTT | CASSVDGQISPLHF
. | TRBJ2-1 | TRBV27 | . | TGTGCCAGCAGTTATCTCCGTGACAATGAGCAGTTCTTC | CASSYLRDNEQFF
TRBD1 | TRBJ2-7 | TRBV5-1 | . | TGCGCCAGCAGCTTGGAAGGGGGCGCGGGCTACGAGCAGTACTTC | CASSLEGGAGYEQYF
TRBD1 | TRBJ1-2 | TRBV6-6 | . | TGTGCCAGCAGTTACTCTTCAGGGGGCAACTATGGCTACACCTTC | CASSYSSGGNYGYTF
. | TRBJ2-3 | TRBV7-9 | . | TGTGCCAGCAGCTTCGGTCAGGATGGGGATACGCAGTATTTT | CASSFGQDGDTQYF
. | TRBJ2-5 | TRBV27 | . | TGTGCCAGCAGTTTGGGTTACGTCCAAAAAGAGACCCAGTACTTC | CASSLGYVQKETQYF
TRBD2 | TRBJ2-7 | TRBV4-3 | . | TGCGCCAGCAGCCAAGAACTGCGGGGGTCCGGCGCCTACGAGCAGTACTTC | CASSQELRGSGAYEQYF
. | TRBJ1-2 | TRBV7-8 | . | TGTGCCAGCACCCCTTCCGAGTCGGTAGCAACAAACTATGGCTACACCTTC | CASTPSESVATNYGYTF
TRBD2 | TRBJ2-1 | TRBV19 | few | TGTGCCAGTAGTATTGGGTTCCGAACGACTAGCGGTATCCTGACCCCTTACAATGAGCAGTTCTTC | CASSIGFRTTSGILTPYNEQFF
. | TRBJ1-1 | TRBV9 | . | TGTGCCAGCCAGTCGGGGGGGAGGAACACTGAAGCTTTCTTT | CASQSGGRNTEAFF
. | TRBJ2-7 | TRBV19 | . | TGTGCCAGTAGTATAGGTCGACAGAGCCCCTCCTACGAGCAGTACTTC | CASSIGRQSPSYEQYF
. | TRBJ1-1 | TRBV11-2 | once | TGTGCCAGCAGCTTAGTCGCCAGGGGCAAAGCTTTCTTT | CASSLVARGKAFF
. | TRBJ2-1 | TRBV5-1 | . | TGCGCCAGCAGCTTGGCCGCTAGCTCCTACAATGAGCAGTTCTTC | CASSLAASSYNEQFF
TRBD2 | TRBJ2-1 | TRBV5-5 | . | TGTGCCAGCAGCCCCTGGGTAGCGGGAAACAATGAGCAGTTCTTC | CASSPWVAGNNEQFF